A selection of T cell receptor beta chains follows, all from one sample in a study of blood T cell repertoires in COVID-19. Assay: immunoSEQ multiplex PCR; the TCRdb copy retains only in-frame clones and omits some. This table holds roughly 120,000 clones, about 85% found once. Material: peripheral blood. The receptors were sampled from a human donor in a cohort sampled during active COVID-19. Both conserved end residues are part of each CDR3. Fields, in order: V gene, CDR3 length, J gene, CDR3 protein.

>TRBV20-1|10|TRBJ1-2
CSARTGGYTF
>TRBV2|14|TRBJ2-1
CASSARLAKDEQFF
>TRBV14|17|TRBJ1-1
CASSQDQMTERNTEAFF
>TRBV19|14|TRBJ2-2
CASSMIGGTGELFF
>TRBV6-5|14|TRBJ2-7
CASTGGAHPYEQYF
>TRBV29-1|13|TRBJ1-5
CSVQDRGGQPQHF
>TRBV2|15|TRBJ2-3
CASSDGGRRLDTQYF
>TRBV19|12|TRBJ1-3
CASSPQVDTIYF
>TRBV10-1|13|TRBJ2-3
CASSDREPDTQYF
>TRBV11-2|15|TRBJ2-3
CASSLGQGSTDTQYF
>TRBV5-4|15|TRBJ2-2
CASSFQGAYTGELFF
>TRBV7-2|14|TRBJ2-7
CASSFTSGTPEQYF
>TRBV30|13|TRBJ2-7
CAWTGQGFYEQYF
>TRBV5-4|16|TRBJ2-3
CASSGSRTESTDTQYF
>TRBV3-1/TRBV3-2|16|TRBJ1-2
CASSRLGWGPDYGYTF
>TRBV6-5|12|TRBJ1-1
CASRTGQLEAFF
>TRBV12-5|15|TRBJ2-1
CASGLGAGAHNEQFF
>TRBV18|17|TRBJ1-6
CASSPLGRVASDSPLHF
>TRBV3-1/TRBV3-2|16|TRBJ2-7
CASSQDLAIRGYEQYF
>TRBV2|14|TRBJ1-4
CASSSGQGDEKLFF
>TRBV3-1/TRBV3-2|12|TRBJ1-5
CASSLGGQPQHF
>TRBV28|20|TRBJ2-3
CASSLTYGVGRGRRTDTQYF
>TRBV10-3|11|TRBJ1-1
CAISETGVAFF
>TRBV28|16|TRBJ1-2
CASSLGQGARAYGYTF
>TRBV5-1|17|TRBJ2-5
CASSSGLAGGTGETQYF
>TRBV10-1|14|TRBJ2-7
CASSEAGTESEQYF